Only one count was recorded for the clone carrying this TCR beta chain. The protocol was immunoSEQ multiplex PCR, while the TCRdb copy is restricted to in-frame clones and leaves out a portion. The sample contains 55,000 to 70,000 clones, 94% of which appear only once. The data derive from a study of preoperative IRX-2 immunotherapy in early breast cancer. Sample treatment: preoperative locoregional IRX-2 cytokine immunotherapy. Samples came from a phase Ib trial of preoperative locoregional IRX-2 cytokine immunotherapy. V lost 8 bases, J lost 4 bases, and 12 bases lay in between. The CDR3 totals 13 residues. Germline V gene lookup returns CDR1 LNHDA and CDR2 SQIVND (reference sequence).

Sampling was carried out from a patient treated with IRX-2 immunotherapy. V and J are TRBV19 and TRBJ1-3; no clear D gene. The receptor was derived from a human donor with breast cancer. CDR3: CASEPFGGNTIYF. CDR3 in DNA: TGTGCCAGTGAACCTTTCGGGGGAAACACCATATATTTT.